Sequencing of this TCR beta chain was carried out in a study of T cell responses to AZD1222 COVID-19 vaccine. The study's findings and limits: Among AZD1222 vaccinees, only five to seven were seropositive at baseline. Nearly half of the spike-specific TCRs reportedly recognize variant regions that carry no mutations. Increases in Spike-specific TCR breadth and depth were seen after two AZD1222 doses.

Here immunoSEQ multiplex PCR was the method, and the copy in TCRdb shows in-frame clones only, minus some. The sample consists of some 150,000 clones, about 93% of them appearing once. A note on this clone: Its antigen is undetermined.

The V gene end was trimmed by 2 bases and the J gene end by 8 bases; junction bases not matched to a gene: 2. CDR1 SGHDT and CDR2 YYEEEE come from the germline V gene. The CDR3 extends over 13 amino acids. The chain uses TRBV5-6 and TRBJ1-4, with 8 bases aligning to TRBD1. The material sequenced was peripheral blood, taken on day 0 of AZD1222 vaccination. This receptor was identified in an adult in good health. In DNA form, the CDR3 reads TGTGCCAGCAGCTTCGGGACAGGCGAAAAACTGTTTTTT. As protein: CASSFGTGEKLFF.